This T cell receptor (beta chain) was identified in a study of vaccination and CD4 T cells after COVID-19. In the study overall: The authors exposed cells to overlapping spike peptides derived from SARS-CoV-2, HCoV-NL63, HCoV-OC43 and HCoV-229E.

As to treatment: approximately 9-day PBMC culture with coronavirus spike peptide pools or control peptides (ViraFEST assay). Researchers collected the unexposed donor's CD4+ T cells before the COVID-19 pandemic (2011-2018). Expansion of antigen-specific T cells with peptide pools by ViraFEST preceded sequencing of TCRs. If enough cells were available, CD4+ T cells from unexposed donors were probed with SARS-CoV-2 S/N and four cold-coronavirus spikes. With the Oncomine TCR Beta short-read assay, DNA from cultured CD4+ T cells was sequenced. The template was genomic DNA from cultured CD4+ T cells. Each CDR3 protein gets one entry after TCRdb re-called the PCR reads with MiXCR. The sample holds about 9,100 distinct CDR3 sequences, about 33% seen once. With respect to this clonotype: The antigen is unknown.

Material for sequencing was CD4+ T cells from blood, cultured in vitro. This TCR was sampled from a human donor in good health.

The CDR3 here is CAISDSTDSTGELFF. For the CDR3, the DNA is TGTGCCATCAGTGACTCGACGGACAGTACCGGGGAGCTGTTTTTT. The rearrangement uses TRBV10-3 and TRBJ2-2, with a tentative D call TRBD1 (6 bases). The CDR3 is 15 amino acids. Germline V lookup: CDR1 ENHRY, CDR2 SYGVKD. Trimming took off 3 bases at V and 5 bases at J, with 13 bases between the two ends.